This TCR beta chain was recovered during a study of T cells in Graves' hyperthyroidism and ophthalmopathy. The CDR3 extends over 15 amino acids. CDR1 is LGHNA and CDR2 is YNFKEQ in the germline V gene. Trimming at V came to 7 bases and at J to 2 bases, leaving 8 bases not matched to a gene. Points from the study as a whole: Blood shared most expanded thyroid clonotypes above 0.001.

As regards this clonotype: Its antigen is as yet unknown.

Clinical symptoms, serum thyroxine, TRAb, thyroid ultrasound and orbital computed tomography established diagnosis. This sample holds PBMCs from less than 11 ml fresh peripheral blood. Researchers took RNA transcripts and amplified the TCR beta CDR3 regions from them. TCR CDR3 underwent first-round RT-PCR with the HTBI primer set. TCRdb redid the calling of the multiplex PCR reads with MiXCR, one entry per CDR3 protein. The sample lists 640,000 or so distinct CDR3 sequences, around 14% occurring once. The sequencing sample was made of blood. The clonotype was recovered from a woman under 30 with Graves' ophthalmopathy. The V gene is TRBV4-2, the J gene TRBJ2-3, with 8 bases aligning to TRBD2. The CDR3 DNA follows: TGTGCCAGCACCCCGGGGGGGGAAAACACAGATACGCAGTATTTT. It yields the protein CASTPGGENTDTQYF.